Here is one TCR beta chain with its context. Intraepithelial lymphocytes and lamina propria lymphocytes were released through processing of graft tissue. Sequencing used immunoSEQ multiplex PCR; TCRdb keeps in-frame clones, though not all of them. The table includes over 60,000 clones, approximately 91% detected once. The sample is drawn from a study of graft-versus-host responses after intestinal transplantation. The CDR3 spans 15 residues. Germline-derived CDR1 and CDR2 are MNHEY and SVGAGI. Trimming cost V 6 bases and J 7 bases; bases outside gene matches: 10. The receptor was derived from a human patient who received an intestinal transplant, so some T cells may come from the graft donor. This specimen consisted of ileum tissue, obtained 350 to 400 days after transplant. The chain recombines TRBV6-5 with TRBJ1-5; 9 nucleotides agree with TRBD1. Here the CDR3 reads CASSPTGTGQQPQHF. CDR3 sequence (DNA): TGTGCCAGCAGCCCGACCGGGACAGGGCAGCAGCCCCAGCATTTT.